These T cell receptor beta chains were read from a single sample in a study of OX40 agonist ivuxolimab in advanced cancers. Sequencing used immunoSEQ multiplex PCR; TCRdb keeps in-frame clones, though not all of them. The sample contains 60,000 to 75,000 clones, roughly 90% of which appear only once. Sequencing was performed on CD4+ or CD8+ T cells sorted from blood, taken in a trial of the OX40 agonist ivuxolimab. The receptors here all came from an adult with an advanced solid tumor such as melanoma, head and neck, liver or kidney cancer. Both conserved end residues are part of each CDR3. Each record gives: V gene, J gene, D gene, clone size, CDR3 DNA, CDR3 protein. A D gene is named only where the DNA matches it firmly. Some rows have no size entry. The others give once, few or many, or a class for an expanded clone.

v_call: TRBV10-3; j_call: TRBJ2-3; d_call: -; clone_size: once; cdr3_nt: TGTGCCATCAGTGAGGACGGGACCCCGTCGGCTACGCAGTATTTT; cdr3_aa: CAISEDGTPSATQYF
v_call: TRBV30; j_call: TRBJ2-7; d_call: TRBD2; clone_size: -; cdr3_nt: TGTGCCTGGAGTGGGGGGGCTAGCGGGAGTAAGAGCGAGCAGTACTTC; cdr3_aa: CAWSGGASGSKSEQYF
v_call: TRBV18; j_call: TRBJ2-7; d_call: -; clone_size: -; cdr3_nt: TGTGCCAGCTCACCAGGGGACAACCGGGGCGAGCAGTACTTC; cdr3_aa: CASSPGDNRGEQYF
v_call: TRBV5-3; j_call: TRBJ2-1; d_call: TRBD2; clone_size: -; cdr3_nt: TGTGCCATCGCTGGGACTAGCGGGATACACTCCTACAATGAGCAGTTCTTC; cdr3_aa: CAIAGTSGIHSYNEQFF
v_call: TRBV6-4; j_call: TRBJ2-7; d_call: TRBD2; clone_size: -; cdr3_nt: TGTGCCAGCATTCGAGCGGGGGGGCGGTACGAGCAGTACTTC; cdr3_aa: CASIRAGGRYEQYF
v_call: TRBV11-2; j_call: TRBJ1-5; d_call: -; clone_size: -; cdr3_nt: TGTGCCAGCAGCTTGGACAGAAATCAGCCCCAGCATTTT; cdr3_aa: CASSLDRNQPQHF
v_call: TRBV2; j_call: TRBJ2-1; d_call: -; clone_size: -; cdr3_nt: TGTGCCAGCAGTCAGGGGACTACACTTGAGCAGTTCTTC; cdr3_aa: CASSQGTTLEQFF
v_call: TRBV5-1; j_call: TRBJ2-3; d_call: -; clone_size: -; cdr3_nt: TGCGCCAGCAGCTTAAGGCCTAGCGCGGAAGATACGCAGTATTTT; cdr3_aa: CASSLRPSAEDTQYF
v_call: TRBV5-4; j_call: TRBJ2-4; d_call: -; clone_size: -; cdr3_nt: TGTGCCAGCAGCTCCGGGACGAACATTCAGTACTTC; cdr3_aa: CASSSGTNIQYF
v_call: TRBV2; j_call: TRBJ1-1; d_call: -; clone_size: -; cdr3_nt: TGTGCCAGCAATAACGGGCAGATCAACACTGAAGCTTTCTTT; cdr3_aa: CASNNGQINTEAFF
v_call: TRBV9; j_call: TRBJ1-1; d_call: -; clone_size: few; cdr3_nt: TGTGCCAGCAGCGGGAGCTTGGGCACTGAAGCTTTCTTT; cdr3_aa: CASSGSLGTEAFF
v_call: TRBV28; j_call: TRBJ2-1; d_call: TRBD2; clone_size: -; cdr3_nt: TGTGCCAGCAGTAGTAGCGGGAGGGCCCTCGTTGAGCAGTTCTTC; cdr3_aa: CASSSSGRALVEQFF
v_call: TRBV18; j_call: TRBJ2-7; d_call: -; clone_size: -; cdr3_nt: TGTGCCGGCTCACCCTGGGACAATTCCTACGAGCAGTACTTC; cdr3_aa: CAGSPWDNSYEQYF
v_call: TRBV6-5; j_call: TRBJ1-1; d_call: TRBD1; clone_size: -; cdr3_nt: TGTGCCAGCAGTTCCATAACAGGGGGCGGTACTGAAGCTTTCTTT; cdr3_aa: CASSSITGGGTEAFF
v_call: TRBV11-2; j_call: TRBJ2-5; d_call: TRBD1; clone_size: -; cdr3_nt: TGTGCCAGTGGGGACAGCCGCAAAGAGACCCAGTACTTC; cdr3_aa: CASGDSRKETQYF
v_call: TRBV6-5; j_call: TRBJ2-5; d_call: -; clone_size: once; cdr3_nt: TGTGCCAGCAGTTACTCGAAGGCGGCGGGGACCCAGTACTTC; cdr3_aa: CASSYSKAAGTQYF
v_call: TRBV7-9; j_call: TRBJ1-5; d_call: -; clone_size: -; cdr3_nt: TGTGCCAGCAGCTTAGCGGGGGGGACGGATCAGCCCCAGCATTTT; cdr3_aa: CASSLAGGTDQPQHF